This T cell receptor beta chain came from a study of CD8 T cells in ankylosing spondylitis (dated by TCRdb to the late 2010s). Study-wide context: T cell receptor beta repertoires were profiled in healthy donors and ankylosing spondylitis patients so that disease-linked TCR variants could be found. Samples of peripheral blood were taken, and for ankylosing spondylitis patients, synovial fluid was collected as well. The full study cohort comprised about 25 ankylosing spondylitis patients and over 95 healthy donors.

General study outcomes and caveats: Blood from ankylosing spondylitis patients appeared to be characterized by a TCR beta motif composed of roughly 8 highly homologous amino acid variants. Some motif variants were previously reported in synovial fluid and blood of reactive arthritis patients, suggesting common disease-initiation mechanisms. In peripheral blood, the disease-linked clones were found at relatively low frequencies and had a CD8+ phenotype. The disease-linked clones were reported as significantly enriched in matched synovial fluid samples from ankylosing spondylitis patients.

The listed sequencing device is Illumina HiSeq 2500. Quantitative 5'-RACE with molecular barcodes was the method used to prepare the TCR beta libraries. In the paper's pipeline: A new computational method, built on a probabilistic model of VDJ rearrangement, was used to identify disease-linked TCR variants. TCRdb ran its own pipeline on the public reads, namely fastp trimming at Q25 and MiXCR clone calling, and kept in-frame beta chains. Each record represents a unique CDR3 protein, reported with the most common genes and DNA among its rows. These V and J calls originate from TCRdb's pipeline instead of the authors' own analysis. This sample holds 200,000 or so distinct CDR3 sequences; around 24% were observed only once. The top ten clonotypes cover 5% to 7.5% of the sample. This clonotype showed up many times. It lacks a known antigen. Qualities for individual bases were not recorded, and no much larger clone is one base off.

The CDR3 holds 17 amino acids from the cysteine to the phenylalanine. Kept here is only the CDR3 DNA, which spans 51 bases and is read in frame from base 1. V ends up 6 bases short and J 7 bases short, with an unmatched junction base count of 18. The sequence was collected from a male donor with ankylosing spondylitis or in good health (not recorded which). Sequences were obtained from blood, either unsorted or a sorted T cell fraction (not recorded which). The chain was built from TRBV12-3 or TRBV12-4 and TRBJ2-3; the central 8 bases match TRBD2. CDR3 protein: CASSSSFQRERKNTQYF. In nucleotides, the sequence is TGTGCCAGCAGCTCCTCTTTCCAGCGGGAGCGTAAAAATACGCAGTATTTT.